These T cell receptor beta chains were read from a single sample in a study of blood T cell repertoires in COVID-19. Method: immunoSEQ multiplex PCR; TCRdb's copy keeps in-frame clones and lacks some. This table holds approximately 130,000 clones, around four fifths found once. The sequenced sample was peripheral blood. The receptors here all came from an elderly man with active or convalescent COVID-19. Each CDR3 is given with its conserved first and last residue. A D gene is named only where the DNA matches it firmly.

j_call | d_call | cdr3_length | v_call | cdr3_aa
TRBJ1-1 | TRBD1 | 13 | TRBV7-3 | CASSYGQGEEAFF
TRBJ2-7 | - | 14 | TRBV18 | CASSPDSTRFEQYF
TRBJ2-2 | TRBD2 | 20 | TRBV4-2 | CASSQDYGLAGGPNTGELFF
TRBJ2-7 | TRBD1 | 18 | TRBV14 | CASSQEYLVFGQGYEQYF
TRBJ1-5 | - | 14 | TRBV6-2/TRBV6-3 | CASSFSRLDQPQHF
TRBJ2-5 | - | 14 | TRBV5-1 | CASSLETPEETQYF
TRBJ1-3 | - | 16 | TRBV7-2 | CASSQTPTRFGNTIYF
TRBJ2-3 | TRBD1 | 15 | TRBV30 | CAWSMTGLGTDTQYF
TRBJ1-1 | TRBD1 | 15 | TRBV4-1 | CASSRGQGAYTEAFF
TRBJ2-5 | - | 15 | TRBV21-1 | CAGRPEKGRPETQYF
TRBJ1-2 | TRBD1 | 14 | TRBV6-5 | CASTTTGSLYGYTF
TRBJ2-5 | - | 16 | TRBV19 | CASSIVGRPLQETQYF
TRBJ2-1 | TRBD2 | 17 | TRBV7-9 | CASSPAGLAGTYNEQFF